Below, one T cell receptor beta chain is given with its context. This specimen comes from a study of control samples from healthy donors and cancer patients. Some clones are missing from TCRdb's copy, which holds only in-frame ones; the method was immunoSEQ multiplex PCR. The table includes 65,000 to 85,000 clones, approximately 91% detected once. The TCR comes from a woman in her fifties or sixties with colorectal cancer. The sample was PBMCs.

The CDR3 is CASSEWQGSNTGELFF. The CDR3 DNA is TGTGCCAGCAGTGAATGGCAGGGCTCCAACACCGGGGAGCTGTTTTTT. This chain uses TRBV2 with TRBJ2-2; weak D call: TRBD1 (5 bases). Trimming took off 2 bases at V and 2 bases at J, with 12 bases between the two ends. Germline values: CDR1 SNHLY, CDR2 FYNNEI. CDR3 length: 16 residues.